The T cell receptor beta chain under discussion was sequenced for a study of low-dose radiotherapy and immunotherapy resistance in tumors. With V trimmed by 2 bases and J by 6 bases, 7 bases remained unmatched. Germline loops: CDR1 KGHDR, CDR2 SFDVKD. This CDR3 spans 18 amino acids. Many counts were recorded for this clonotype. Regarding time point: before trial treatment. Gene-specific TRAV and TRBV primers were used for first-strand cDNA, covering alpha and beta chains. TCRs were amplified for around 20 PCR cycles with a constant-region primer and V-primer adapter. MiXCR, applied by TCRdb to the reads, yields one record per CDR3 protein. The sample has 60,000 or so distinct CDR3 sequences, around 27% seen once; the top ten hold roughly 7%.

The gene calls are TRBV24-1 and TRBJ2-1, with 15 positions matching TRBD2. The sample was PBMCs, taken before treatment. The clonotype comes from a male donor with rectosigmoid adenocarcinoma. DNA for the CDR3: TGTGCCACCAGTGATTGGGGACTAGCGGGAGGTTGGGGCAATGAGCAGTTCTTC. Protein product: CATSDWGLAGGWGNEQFF.